Reported below is one T cell receptor (beta chain). Time point here: blood 2 weeks post-SBRT. This sample's treatment: 15 Gy SBRT to primary tumor, nephrectomy 4 weeks later. The tumor was a clear cell renal cell carcinoma. The sample originates from a study of radiation and T cells in renal cell carcinoma. CDR1 SEHNR and CDR2 FQNEAQ come from the germline V gene (reference sequence). CDR3 length equals 14 residues. The V gene end was trimmed by 4 bases and the J gene end by 6 bases; junction bases not matched to a gene: 6. Generated by immunoSEQ multiplex PCR, the TCRdb table keeps only in-frame clones and is missing some. The table has 120,000 or so clones, more than 80% seen once; the top ten hold around 2%.

The starting material was blood, obtained from a patient whose treatment included radiotherapy and nephrectomy. The sequence derives from a woman aged 55-70 years with renal cell carcinoma. The chain carries TRBV7-9 and TRBJ1-2; 9 bases are a match to TRBD1. The CDR3, as DNA: TGTGCCAGCAGCTCGCGACAGGGGGGAGATGGCTACACCTTC. Translation gives CASSSRQGGDGYTF.